Listed below are T cell receptor beta chains from one sample, sequenced in a study of T cells after yellow fever vaccination. MiXCR, applied by TCRdb to the 5' RACE reads, yields one record per CDR3 protein. The repertoire has nearly 350,000 distinct CDR3 sequences, approximately 8% of them found once; the top ten carry approximately 18%. The sample in question was PBMCs, obtained about 41 days after the first yellow fever vaccination. These receptors were collected from a man between 18 and 35 years old who received the YFV17D yellow fever vaccine. Both conserved end residues are part of each CDR3. A D gene is named only where the DNA matches it firmly. Only some rows state a clone size, as once, few, many or a class for expanded clones.

CDR3 length,clone size,V gene,J gene,D gene,CDR3 DNA,CDR3 protein
14,few,TRBV5-1,TRBJ2-5,-,TGCGCCAGCAGCTTGTGGGGCCCCACAGAGACCCAGTACTTC,CASSLWGPTETQYF
12,-,TRBV21-1,TRBJ2-5,-,TGTGCCAGCGTAACGTACCAAGAGACCCAGTACTTC,CASVTYQETQYF
16,-,TRBV6-5,TRBJ2-6,TRBD1,TGTGCCAGCAGTTTCGGACAGGGGGCTGGGGCCAACGTCCTGACTTTC,CASSFGQGAGANVLTF
13,-,TRBV29-1,TRBJ1-1,-,TGCAGCGTTGGCCAGGGGATTTTCACTGAAGCTTTCTTT,CSVGQGIFTEAFF
18,few,TRBV7-6,TRBJ2-6,-,TGTGCCAGCAGCTTAGTAGGGGGACTAACCTCTGGGGCCAACGTCCTGACTTTC,CASSLVGGLTSGANVLTF
14,-,TRBV20-1,TRBJ1-2,TRBD1,TGCAGTGCTAGGACCGGGGACAGGGGCTATGGCTACACCTTC,CSARTGDRGYGYTF
16,-,TRBV11-3,TRBJ2-7,-,TGTGCCAGCAGCTTACCCCTCAGGGGTCTCTCCTACGAGCAGTACTTC,CASSLPLRGLSYEQYF
16,many,TRBV6-2/TRBV6-3,TRBJ2-2,TRBD1,TGTGCCAGCGGGGACAGGGAGAATTCGGGCACCGGGGAGCTGTTTTTT,CASGDRENSGTGELFF
13,few,TRBV6-6,TRBJ2-5,-,TGTGCCAGCAGGCCGACAGTACAAGAGACCCAGTACTTC,CASRPTVQETQYF
14,many,TRBV3-1,TRBJ2-1,-,TGTGCCAGCAGCCAAGATCTAGCGTCGGATGAGCAGTTCTTC,CASSQDLASDEQFF
15,-,TRBV7-2,TRBJ2-7,-,TGTGCCAGCAGCAGCCAAGGGACTTCCTCCTACGAGCAGTACTTC,CASSSQGTSSYEQYF
15,few,TRBV21-1,TRBJ2-5,-,TGTGCCTGTCAGACTAGCGGGGGGTACCAAGAGACCCAGTACTTC,CACQTSGGYQETQYF
13,-,TRBV30,TRBJ2-3,-,TGTGCCTGGAGAGAAACGCAGACAGATACGCAGTATTTT,CAWRETQTDTQYF
16,-,TRBV10-3,TRBJ2-2,TRBD1,TGTGCCATCAGTGAACAGGGGGCGAGGAACACCGGGGAGCTGTTTTTT,CAISEQGARNTGELFF
14,-,TRBV12-3/TRBV12-4,TRBJ1-5,-,TGTGCCAGCAGTCCGGGACTTAGAAATCAGCCCCAGCATTTT,CASSPGLRNQPQHF
16,few,TRBV7-2,TRBJ2-3,-,TGTGCCAGCAGCTCCCGGCCGTTTAGCGGCGGAGATACGCAGTATTTT,CASSSRPFSGGDTQYF
13,-,TRBV5-1,TRBJ1-4,-,TGCGCCAGCAGCTTGAGATCCAATGAAAAACTGTTTTTT,CASSLRSNEKLFF
15,many,TRBV7-2,TRBJ2-7,-,TGTGCCAGCAGCTTAGGCTCCGGACACGCCCCAAAGCAGTACTTC,CASSLGSGHAPKQYF
14,-,TRBV3-1,TRBJ1-6,-,TGTGCCAGCAGCCGACAGGCCGATAATTCACCCCTCCACTTT,CASSRQADNSPLHF
13,few,TRBV5-1,TRBJ2-5,-,TGCGCCAGCAGCTTGTGGGACCAAGAGACCCAGTACTTC,CASSLWDQETQYF
19,-,TRBV4-3,TRBJ1-3,TRBD1,TGCGCCAGCAGCCAAGGGTTCCGGGACAGGGGGATCTCTGGAAACACCATATATTTT,CASSQGFRDRGISGNTIYF
15,many,TRBV7-2,TRBJ1-5,TRBD1,TGTGCCAGCAGCCGGGGACAGGGACCCAATCAGCCCCAGCATTTT,CASSRGQGPNQPQHF
16,-,TRBV28,TRBJ2-2,TRBD2,TGTGCCAGCACCCTAGCGGGGTCGGGAAACACCGGGGAGCTGTTTTTT,CASTLAGSGNTGELFF
14,few,TRBV10-3,TRBJ1-1,-,TGTGCCATCAGACCTCCCCAGGCGAACACTGAAGCTTTCTTT,CAIRPPQANTEAFF
13,many,TRBV7-2,TRBJ2-3,-,TGTGCCAGCACCCTGGGGGGTTTGAATACGCAGTATTTT,CASTLGGLNTQYF
15,few,TRBV4-1,TRBJ1-6,-,TGCGCCAGCAGCCAAGGGAAGGACTATAATTCACCCCTCCACTTT,CASSQGKDYNSPLHF
14,-,TRBV5-1,TRBJ1-6,TRBD1,TGCGCCAGCAGCCCGGGACAGAATAATTCACCCCTCCACTTT,CASSPGQNNSPLHF
16,-,TRBV12-2,TRBJ1-1,-,TGTGCAAGTCGCTTGACCACAGGACCAGCCAACACTGAAGCTTTCTTT,CASRLTTGPANTEAFF
14,few,TRBV7-2,TRBJ2-1,-,TGTGCCAGCAGCTTTGTACGCCAATTCAATGAGCAGTTCTTC,CASSFVRQFNEQFF
15,-,TRBV7-2,TRBJ2-3,TRBD2,TGTGCCAGCAGCAACGGGGGGGCGTCGGGAGATACGCAGTATTTT,CASSNGGASGDTQYF
13,-,TRBV5-4,TRBJ1-1,-,TGTGCCAGCAGCAGAGAACAGGGCACTGAAGCTTTCTTT,CASSREQGTEAFF
14,-,TRBV28,TRBJ2-2,TRBD1,TGTGCCAGCAGTGGGGACAGGGCGGCCGGGGAGCTGTTTTTT,CASSGDRAAGELFF
15,few,TRBV7-2,TRBJ1-1,-,TGTGCCAGCAGCTCCGGCAGGGGTTCGTACACTGAAGCTTTCTTT,CASSSGRGSYTEAFF
13,few,TRBV10-3,TRBJ1-4,TRBD1,TGTGCCACCACAGGGGGTCCAAGTGAAAAACTGTTTTTT,CATTGGPSEKLFF
16,few,TRBV20-1,TRBJ2-5,TRBD2,TGCTGTGCTAGAGATGGGCTAGCGGGGCGATGGGAGACCCAGTACTTC,CCARDGLAGRWETQYF
12,few,TRBV29-1,TRBJ2-3,TRBD1,TGCAGCGTGGACAGGTCCACAGATACGCAGTATTTT,CSVDRSTDTQYF
13,-,TRBV9,TRBJ2-3,TRBD2,TGTGCCAGCAGCGTTAGCGGGGGGGCGACGCAGTATTTT,CASSVSGGATQYF
16,-,TRBV7-9,TRBJ2-7,TRBD2,TGTGCCAGCAGCCAAGAGTGGGGGGGGGGCTCCTACGAGCAGTACTTC,CASSQEWGGGSYEQYF
13,few,TRBV20-1,TRBJ2-7,TRBD1,TGCAGTGCCGGGGACAGGCGACACTACGAGCAGTACTTC,CSAGDRRHYEQYF
18,-,TRBV7-3,TRBJ2-5,TRBD2,TGTGCCAGCAGCGCACCGGGACTAGCGGGGGCTCTCCAAGAGACCCAGTACTTC,CASSAPGLAGALQETQYF
15,few,TRBV5-4,TRBJ2-3,-,TGTGCCAGCAGCTTCGAAAGTCACTTCACAGATACGCAGTATTTT,CASSFESHFTDTQYF
14,few,TRBV5-1,TRBJ2-4,TRBD2,TGCGCCAGCAGCTTGACTAGCGGGGGCAACATTCAGTACTTC,CASSLTSGGNIQYF
16,-,TRBV11-2,TRBJ2-7,TRBD2,TGTGCCAGCTCTGTTTCGGCGGGGGGGATTCAATACGAGCAGTACTTC,CASSVSAGGIQYEQYF
16,few,TRBV14,TRBJ2-1,-,TGTGCCAGCAGCCAAGAGGGGGGACGGGCCTACAATGAGCAGTTCTTC,CASSQEGGRAYNEQFF
15,many,TRBV15,TRBJ1-4,-,TGTGCCACCAGCAGAGATCTGGGGTGGGATGAAAAACTGTTTTTT,CATSRDLGWDEKLFF
14,few,TRBV6-1,TRBJ2-5,-,TGTGCCAGCAGTCCCCCGGGGTACCGAGAGACCCAGTACTTC,CASSPPGYRETQYF
15,many,TRBV5-5,TRBJ2-7,-,TGTGCCAGCAGCTTCCTTGACAGGTCTGGATACGAGCAGTACTTC,CASSFLDRSGYEQYF
15,many,TRBV7-9,TRBJ2-3,TRBD2,TGTGCCAGCAGCTCATTCCTAGCGGTGGGAGATACGCAGTATTTT,CASSSFLAVGDTQYF
14,-,TRBV5-1,TRBJ2-3,-,TGCGCCAGCAGCTTAGGGATGCACACAGATACGCAGTATTTT,CASSLGMHTDTQYF
14,few,TRBV14,TRBJ1-3,-,TGTGCCAGCAGCCCCCGACTCTCTGGAAACACCATATATTTT,CASSPRLSGNTIYF
14,-,TRBV20-1,TRBJ1-6,-,TGCAGTGCTAGTCCGACAGGATATAATTCACCCCTCCACTTT,CSASPTGYNSPLHF
14,few,TRBV30,TRBJ2-5,-,TGTGCCTGGAGTTCCACCCGGGGGCAAGAGACCCAGTACTTC,CAWSSTRGQETQYF
15,few,TRBV10-3,TRBJ2-7,-,TGTGCCATCAGGACGGGGACACTTACCTCCTACGAGCAGTACTTC,CAIRTGTLTSYEQYF
13,-,TRBV12-3/TRBV12-4,TRBJ1-5,TRBD1,TGTGCCAGCAGATGGACAGGGGGTCAGCCCCAGCATTTT,CASRWTGGQPQHF